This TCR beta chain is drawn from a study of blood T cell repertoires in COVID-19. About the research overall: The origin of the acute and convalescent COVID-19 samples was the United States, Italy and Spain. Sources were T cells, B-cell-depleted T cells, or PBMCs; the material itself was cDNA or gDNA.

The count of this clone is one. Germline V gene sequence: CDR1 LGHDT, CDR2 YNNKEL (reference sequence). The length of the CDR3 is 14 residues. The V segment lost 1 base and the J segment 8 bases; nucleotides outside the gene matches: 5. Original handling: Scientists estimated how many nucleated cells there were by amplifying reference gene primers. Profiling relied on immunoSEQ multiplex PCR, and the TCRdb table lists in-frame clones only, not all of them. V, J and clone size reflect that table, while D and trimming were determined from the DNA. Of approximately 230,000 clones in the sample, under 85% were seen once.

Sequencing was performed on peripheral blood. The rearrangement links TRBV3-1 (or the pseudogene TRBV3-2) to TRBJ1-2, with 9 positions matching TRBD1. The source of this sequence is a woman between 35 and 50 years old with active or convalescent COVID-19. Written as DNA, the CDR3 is TGTGCCAGCAGCCAAGCGGGACAGGGCGACGGCTACACCTTC. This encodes CASSQAGQGDGYTF.